The 18 T cell receptor beta chains presented below share a single source sample, sequenced in a study of CXCR3-negative and CXCR3-positive naive CD8 T cells. UMI-labeled 5' RACE TRB cDNA libraries were prepared from the cells. TCRdb processed the 5' RACE reads again and assigns one entry to each CDR3 protein, with no DNA. This sample's clone table lists roughly 48,000 distinct CDR3 sequences. The sample was memory CD8+ T cells from blood. These receptors were obtained from a human donor in good health. Some clones in this sample may be carry-over from other donors' samples.

The V and J genes are TRBV4-1 and TRBJ1-6. The CDR3 is 18 residues long. In germline, CDR1 is MGHRA, CDR2 YSYEKL. This chain's CDR3 is CASSQDHRPGSYNSPLHF.

The rearrangement joins TRBV6-4 to TRBJ2-3. The CDR3 is made up of 13 amino acids. CDR1 and CDR2 (germline): MRHNA, SNTAGT. CDR3 sequence: CASSDSVTDTQYF.

V usage is TRBV29-1 and J usage is TRBJ1-1; TCRdb's D gene call, TRBD1, goes unchecked for lack of DNA. The CDR3 loop spans 13 amino acids. Germline CDR1 and CDR2: SQVTM and ANQGSEA. The CDR3 region is CSAYGQQNTEAFF.

The chain has TRBV20-1 and TRBJ2-5; the TCRdb D gene call, TRBD2, has no DNA to confirm it. The CDR3 sequence is 15 residues long. Per germline, CDR1 DFQATT and CDR2 SNEGSKA (reference sequence). CDR3 in amino acids: CSARSSSGAEETQYF.

The genes are TRBV29-1 and TRBJ2-7; TCRdb's D call, TRBD1, is unchecked because there is no DNA. Germline V CDR1 and CDR2: SQVTM, ANQGSEA. The CDR3 consists of 15 residues. CDR3 loop: CSVEGKDRASYEQYF.

The chain employs TRBV20-1 and TRBJ2-3; there is no DNA to check the TCRdb D call of TRBD2. CDR1 DFQATT and CDR2 SNEGSKA come from the germline V gene (reference sequence). The CDR3 spans 18 residues. This CDR3 reads CSADGLAGVPLGTDTQYF.

CDR3 sequence reads: CASSFPAGGPSEQFF. The chain has TRBV5-8 and TRBJ2-1; TCRdb's D gene call, TRBD2, goes unchecked for lack of DNA. Germline V gene lookup returns CDR1 SGHTS and CDR2 YDEGEE. The CDR3 length is 15 residues.

The chain employs TRBV28 and TRBJ2-7; without DNA, the TCRdb call of TRBD2 cannot be checked. Germline CDR1 reads MDHEN; CDR2 reads SYDVKM. The CDR3 has 14 residues. Here the CDR3 reads CASRLLSGSYEQYF.

Here the CDR3 reads CASRGRAAYEQYF. The chain uses TRBV28 and TRBJ2-7; TCRdb designates TRBD2, a call that cannot be tested without DNA. The CDR3 sequence is 13 residues long. Germline values: CDR1 MDHEN, CDR2 SYDVKM.

Frequency places this clonotype as medium-sized. CDR3 sequence reads: CSVTTPGTDYQPQHF. J is TRBJ1-5 and V is TRBV20-1; TCRdb gives TRBD1 as the D gene, but with no DNA this cannot be confirmed. Germline V gene sequence: CDR1 DFQATT, CDR2 SNEGSKA (reference sequence). CDR3 size: 15 residues.

The rearrangement links TRBV14 to TRBJ1-1; TCRdb's D call of TRBD1 is untestable without DNA. Germline V lookup: CDR1 SGHDN, CDR2 FVKESK. This CDR3 contains 14 residues. The CDR3 reads CASSQEDRVTEAFF.

V and J are TRBV28 and TRBJ2-1; the D call from TCRdb, TRBD2, cannot be confirmed without DNA. In germline, CDR1 is MDHEN, CDR2 SYDVKM. The CDR3 is 16 residues long. The CDR3: CASSLPLAGFNNEQFF.

V and J are TRBV27 and TRBJ2-1; TCRdb's D call of TRBD1 is untestable without DNA. The CDR3 is 16 residues long. Germline V gene lookup returns CDR1 MNHEY and CDR2 SMNVEV (reference sequence). The CDR3 region is CASSAAWQGSYNEQFF.

This CDR3 is CASSQELLSAGSQETQYF. The chain recombines TRBV14 with TRBJ2-5; TCRdb names TRBD2, which stays unverified in the absence of DNA. Germline V gene data show CDR1 as SGHDN and CDR2 as FVKESK. The CDR3 spans 18 residues.

The chain employs TRBV15 and TRBJ1-1; the D gene TCRdb calls, TRBD1, cannot be checked with no DNA. CDR3 size: 15 residues. Germline-derived CDR1 and CDR2 are LNHNV and YYDKDF (reference sequence). The CDR3: CATSPPRDRDTEAFF.

V gene TRBV7-9 combines with J gene TRBJ1-1; TCRdb's assignment of TRBD1 cannot be checked, as there is no DNA. The CDR3 length is 12 residues. CDR1 is SEHNR and CDR2 is FQNEAQ in the germline V gene (reference sequence). The CDR3 reads CASHRGGTEAFF.

The chain's CDR3 is CSVESRGENNEQFF. This rearrangement joins TRBV29-1 to TRBJ2-1; the D call of TRBD2 rests on TCRdb alone, since no DNA is present to check it. Germline V lookup: CDR1 SQVTM, CDR2 ANQGSEA. CDR3 length equals 14 residues.

This chain links TRBV7-3 with TRBJ2-1; TCRdb names TRBD2, which stays unverified in the absence of DNA. Germline V gives CDR1 SGHTA, CDR2 FQGTGA. The CDR3 is 13 amino acids. Here the CDR3 reads CASSLIPSGEQFF.